The 20 T cell receptor beta chains below come from one sample, sequenced in a study of blood T cell repertoires in COVID-19. Data came from immunoSEQ multiplex PCR; TCRdb stores just in-frame clones and leaves some out. The table has around 260,000 clones, 75% to 90% seen once. The sample consisted of PBMCs or T cells enriched from blood (not recorded which). These receptors all stem from a woman in her thirties who had recovered from COVID-19.

J is TRBJ2-7 and V is TRBV28; a possible D gene is TRBD1 (6 bases). Germline CDR1 MDHEN, CDR2 SYDVKM. There are 14 residues in the CDR3. V lost 9 bases, J lost 1 base, and 16 bases lay in between. Written as DNA, the CDR3 is TGTGCCAGTAGATCACCGGGACATTCCTACGAGCAGTACTTC. This sequence encodes CASRSPGHSYEQYF.

The J gene is TRBJ2-1, the V gene TRBV7-9; D not resolved. The CDR3 is 14 residues long. Per the germline V gene, CDR1 is SEHNR and CDR2 is FQNEAQ (reference sequence). The V gene lost 7 bases and the J gene lost 1 base, with 11 bases spanning the gap. CDR3 in DNA: TGTGCCAGCATCTTTGACACGTCCTACAATGAGCAGTTCTTC. Translated, it gives CASIFDTSYNEQFF.

This chain joins TRBV7-9 and TRBJ2-5; 10 nucleotides line up with TRBD2. The germline CDR1 and CDR2 sequences are SEHNR and FQNEAQ (reference sequence). The CDR3 is 16 residues long. J lost 2 bases, V lost 1 base, and 4 bases had no gene match. The CDR3 spells CASSLGASGGQETQYF. The CDR3 DNA reads as TGTGCCAGCAGCTTAGGGGCTAGCGGGGGACAAGAGACCCAGTACTTC.

The chain joins TRBV28 to TRBJ1-1; no reliable D call. Germline-derived CDR1 and CDR2 are MDHEN and SYDVKM. With 3 bases removed from V and 3 bases from J, the gap between germline ends came to 8 bases. The CDR3 contains 13 residues. CDR3 in amino acids: CASSLTRHTEAFF. CDR3 DNA: TGTGCCAGCAGTTTGACAAGGCACACTGAAGCTTTCTTT. Drawing the rest from reference TRBV28 and TRBJ1-1, the complete variable domain is DVKVTQSSRYLVKRTGEKVFLECVQDMDHENMFWYRQDPGLGLRLIYFSYDVKMKEKGDIPEGYSVSREKKERFSLILESASTNQTSMYLCASSLTRHTEAFFGQGTRLTVV.

V usage is TRBV4-1 and J usage is TRBJ2-1, with D tentatively TRBD2 (6 bases). Germline values: CDR1 MGHRA, CDR2 YSYEKL. With 4 bases removed from V and 0 bases from J, the gap between germline ends came to 31 bases. There are 22 residues in the CDR3. The CDR3 loop is CASSLKSSRVLAGESSYNEQFF. The CDR3 DNA follows: TGCGCCAGCAGCCTCAAGTCTTCCAGGGTACTAGCAGGTGAGAGCTCCTACAATGAGCAGTTCTTC.

This chain joins TRBV5-1 and TRBJ1-1; TRBD1 matches at 8 bases. V trimming: 4 bases; J trimming: 6 bases; junction bases outside the gene matches: 5. CDR1 SGHRS and CDR2 YFSETQ come from the germline V gene. This CDR3 is 13 amino acids long. The chain's CDR3 is CASSLAGGPEAFF. The CDR3, as DNA: TGCGCCAGCAGCCTGGCAGGGGGCCCTGAAGCTTTCTTT.

The chain recombines TRBV15 with TRBJ2-7, with D tentatively TRBD2 (5 bases). This CDR3 comprises 15 residues. Germline V CDR1 and CDR2: LNHNV, YYDKDF (reference sequence). V lost 4 bases and J 6 bases, leaving 19 bases between the germline ends. The CDR3 sequence is CATSTTRRILSEQYF. CDR3 DNA sequence: TGTGCCACCAGCACAACCCGGAGGATCCTCTCCGAGCAGTACTTC.

This clone was found a few times. The V call is TRBV4-1, the J call TRBJ2-7, with a weak D call TRBD2 (5 bases). In germline, CDR1 is MGHRA, CDR2 YSYEKL. The CDR3 loop spans 15 amino acids. The V gene lost 0 bases and the J gene lost 0 bases, with 9 bases spanning the gap. CDR3 in amino acids: CASSQDLAGSYEQYF. CDR3 bases: TGCGCCAGCAGCCAAGATCTGGCGGGCTCCTACGAGCAGTACTTC.

The chain employs TRBV19 and TRBJ2-7; D is possibly TRBD1 (6 bases). CDR3 length: 14 residues. Germline-derived CDR1 and CDR2 are LNHDA and SQIVND (reference sequence). Trimming left V 2 bases short and J 3 bases short, with 11 bases between. The CDR3, as DNA: TGTGCCAGTAGTATAAGGACAGACTTCTACGAGCAGTACTTC. Its protein is CASSIRTDFYEQYF. Based on the CDR3 plus reference TRBV19 and TRBJ2-7, the full variable domain is DGGITQSPKYLFRKEGQNVTLSCEQNLNHDAMYWYRQDPGQGLRLIYYSQIVNDFQKGDIAEGYSVSREKKESFPLTVTSAQKNPTAFYLCASSIRTDFYEQYFGPGTRLTVT.

The V and J genes are TRBV11-2 and TRBJ1-2; TRBD1 is a possible D gene (5 bases). The V end was cut by 4 bases, the J end by 1 base, with 13 bases between. Germline V gene data show CDR1 as SGHAT and CDR2 as FQNNGV. CDR3 size: 15 residues. CDR3 in DNA: TGTGCCAGCAGCTCCATTCAGGGATATAACTATGGCTACACCTTC. Its protein product is CASSSIQGYNYGYTF.

The rearrangement uses TRBV27 and TRBJ2-1; 7 positions match TRBD2. Germline V CDR1 and CDR2: MNHEY, SMNVEV (reference sequence). Losses at the gene ends were 5 bases for V and 8 bases for J; bases not matched to a gene: 12. The CDR3 spans 15 residues. In DNA, the CDR3 is TGTGCCAGCAGTCGGGGGGTACGGGGAAGCGATGAGCAGTTCTTC. Its protein is CASSRGVRGSDEQFF.

This chain connects TRBV5-4 to TRBJ1-5; a weak D match, TRBD1 (5 bases). CDR1 and CDR2 (germline): SGHNT, YYREEE (reference sequence). The V and J ends lost 0 bases and 4 bases respectively, with 11 bases between them. The CDR3 sequence is 15 residues long. The CDR3 loop reads CASSLDQGYNQPQHF. The CDR3 DNA is TGTGCCAGCAGCTTGGATCAGGGTTATAATCAGCCCCAGCATTTT.

V is TRBV5-1 and J is TRBJ1-1, with D perhaps TRBD1 (6 bases). V lost 5 bases and J lost 0, with 20 bases in between. Germline V CDR1 and CDR2: SGHRS, YFSETQ. The CDR3 covers 17 residues. The CDR3, as DNA: TGCGCCAGCAGTTACACAGGGAGTGGAGGCATGAACACTGAAGCTTTCTTT. Protein: CASSYTGSGGMNTEAFF.

This chain connects TRBV10-3 to TRBJ1-3, with D perhaps matching TRBD1 (6 bases). The CDR3 runs to 14 residues. Trimming stripped 6 bases from V and 1 base from J, with 10 bases between. Germline CDR1 and CDR2: ENHRY and SYGVKD. The chain's CDR3 is CAIRPDRSGNTIYF. The CDR3 nucleotides are TGTGCCATCAGACCGGACAGATCTGGAAACACCATATATTTT.

The genes are TRBV14 and TRBJ1-4, with D possibly being TRBD1 (5 bases). CDR3 length: 16 amino acids. Germline loops: CDR1 SGHDN, CDR2 FVKESK. Trimming stripped 4 bases from V and 8 bases from J, with 20 bases between. CDR3 nucleotides: TGTGCCAGCAGCCCCAATCGACAGCGCGGTGGCGAAAAACTGTTTTTT. This sequence encodes CASSPNRQRGGEKLFF.

This clone came up once. V and J are TRBV9 and TRBJ1-6; TRBD1 matches at 9 bases. The germline gives CDR1 SGDLS, CDR2 YYNGEE. This CDR3 has 17 amino acids. With 0 bases clipped from V and 7 bases from J, the junction kept 8 bases outside the gene matches. Here the CDR3 reads CASSVGHRGPGNSPLHF. For the CDR3, the DNA is TGTGCCAGCAGCGTAGGCCACAGGGGGCCAGGAAATTCACCCCTCCACTTT.

This chain uses TRBV3-1 (or the pseudogene TRBV3-2) with TRBJ2-7; D is possibly TRBD2 (5 bases). This CDR3 is built from 14 residues. Trimming left V 1 base short and J 2 bases short, with 9 bases between. The germline V gene has CDR1 LGHDT and CDR2 YNNKEL (reference sequence). CDR3 residues: CASSQGQRTYEQYF. CDR3 bases: TGTGCCAGCAGCCAAGGGCAGCGGACCTACGAGCAGTACTTC.

This clone was seen a few times. The rearrangement joins TRBV29-1 to TRBJ1-1; D is perhaps TRBD1 (6 bases). The V gene's germline CDR1 is SQVTM and CDR2 ANQGSEA. The CDR3 sequence is 14 residues long. Trimming removed 2 bases from V and 4 bases from J, with 14 bases in between. The CDR3 region has the DNA TGCAGCGTTGAACCCCTACAGGGAGCCACTGAAGCTTTCTTT. It yields the protein CSVEPLQGATEAFF.

This chain connects TRBV5-1 to TRBJ2-1; the match to TRBD1 covers 10 bases. Losses at the gene ends were 4 bases for V and 6 bases for J; bases not matched to a gene: 10. Looked up from germline, CDR1 is SGHRS and CDR2 is YFSETQ. There are 16 residues in the CDR3. The CDR3 region is CASSPPGQGFLNEQFF. In DNA form, the CDR3 reads TGCGCCAGCAGCCCGCCGGGACAGGGGTTCCTCAATGAGCAGTTCTTC.

The chain is built from TRBV5-5 and TRBJ1-1; D ambiguous. Trimming removed 4 bases from V and 5 bases from J, with 12 bases in between. There are 13 residues in the CDR3. Germline V gene lookup returns CDR1 SGHKS and CDR2 YYEKEE (reference sequence). This chain's CDR3 is CASSLNTLTEAFF. CDR3 coding DNA: TGTGCCAGCAGCCTAAACACACTAACTGAAGCTTTCTTT. The whole variable domain, filled in from reference TRBV5-5 and TRBJ1-1, reads DAGVTQSPTHLIKTRGQQVTLRCSPISGHKSVSWYQQVLGQGPQFIFQYYEKEERGRGNFPDRFSARQFPNYSSELNVNALLLGDSALYLCASSLNTLTEAFFGQGTRLTVV.